These T cell receptor beta chains were read from a single sample in a study of shared clonotypes between healthy human individuals. Method: immunoSEQ multiplex PCR; TCRdb's copy keeps in-frame clones and lacks some. This sample carries under 2,500,000 clones, more than 90% of them seen once, and the ten largest clones take 0.13%. Source material: naive CD4+ T cells sorted from blood. Every receptor here comes from a man aged 18 to 29 in good health. Each CDR3 is given with its conserved first and last residue. The order of the fields is CDR3 DNA, CDR3 protein, V gene, J gene, clone size, D gene. D genes are given only for firm matches. For some rows the clone size is stated as once, few or many, or as a class when expanded; others skip it.

cdr3_nt: TGTGCCAGCAGTCACCCCGAGGGAAACACCATATATTTT
cdr3_aa: CASSHPEGNTIYF
v_call: TRBV6-5
j_call: TRBJ1-3
clone_size: few
d_call: .

cdr3_nt: TGTGCCAGCAGCTATAAACAGGGGACAGATACGCAGTATTTT
cdr3_aa: CASSYKQGTDTQYF
v_call: TRBV5-4
j_call: TRBJ2-3
clone_size: once
d_call: TRBD1

cdr3_nt: TGTGCCAGCAGTGAATATAGACTACAAGCAGATACGCAGTATTTT
cdr3_aa: CASSEYRLQADTQYF
v_call: TRBV25-1
j_call: TRBJ2-3
clone_size: .
d_call: .

cdr3_nt: TGTGCCAGCAGCAAGGACAGGGGTAACTATGGCTACACCTTC
cdr3_aa: CASSKDRGNYGYTF
v_call: TRBV7-2
j_call: TRBJ1-2
clone_size: .
d_call: TRBD1

cdr3_nt: TGCAGCGCTAACAGGGGCCCCCAAGAGACCCAGTACTTC
cdr3_aa: CSANRGPQETQYF
v_call: TRBV29-1
j_call: TRBJ2-5
clone_size: .
d_call: TRBD1

cdr3_nt: TGCGCCAGCAGCCAAGAGGGTTCCGGGGGTAGTCAGCCCCAGCATTTT
cdr3_aa: CASSQEGSGGSQPQHF
v_call: TRBV4-1
j_call: TRBJ1-5
clone_size: .
d_call: .

cdr3_nt: TGTGCCAGCAGCGCCCGACTAGCGAACTCCTACAATGAGCAGTTCTTC
cdr3_aa: CASSARLANSYNEQFF
v_call: TRBV9
j_call: TRBJ2-1
clone_size: .
d_call: TRBD2

cdr3_nt: TGTGCCAGCAGTCCTTCAGGGGAGACCCAGTACTTC
cdr3_aa: CASSPSGETQYF
v_call: TRBV2
j_call: TRBJ2-5
clone_size: .
d_call: .

cdr3_nt: TGTGCCAGCAGCTTAGGGGGAGGGTTATCAGATACGCAGTATTTT
cdr3_aa: CASSLGGGLSDTQYF
v_call: TRBV7-9
j_call: TRBJ2-3
clone_size: once
d_call: TRBD2

cdr3_nt: TGTGCCTGGAGTGTAGGGACAGGGGTTCGCGAGCAGTACTTC
cdr3_aa: CAWSVGTGVREQYF
v_call: TRBV30
j_call: TRBJ2-7
clone_size: .
d_call: TRBD1

cdr3_nt: TGTGCCAGCAGCTTACTATGGTTGGATACGCAGTATTTT
cdr3_aa: CASSLLWLDTQYF
v_call: TRBV7-2
j_call: TRBJ2-3
clone_size: .
d_call: .

cdr3_nt: TGTGCCAGCAGCCTAGGACAAACGAACACTGAAGCTTTCTTT
cdr3_aa: CASSLGQTNTEAFF
v_call: TRBV7-8
j_call: TRBJ1-1
clone_size: .
d_call: .

cdr3_nt: TGTGCCAGCAGTGTGGGTGGGCGAGGGCAGTTCTTC
cdr3_aa: CASSVGGRGQFF
v_call: TRBV2
j_call: TRBJ2-1
clone_size: .
d_call: .

cdr3_nt: TGTGCCAGCAGCTGGGGGGAGGGCCTCTATGGCTACACCTTC
cdr3_aa: CASSWGEGLYGYTF
v_call: TRBV7-6
j_call: TRBJ1-2
clone_size: .
d_call: .

cdr3_nt: TGTGCCAGCAGCTTGGTAGTGGTTTATTCCTATAATTCACCCCTCCACTTT
cdr3_aa: CASSLVVVYSYNSPLHF
v_call: TRBV5-8
j_call: TRBJ1-6
clone_size: .
d_call: .

cdr3_nt: TGTGCCAGCAGCTTTAGTACAGGGGTGATAGCTGATACAACCGGGGAGCTGTTTTTT
cdr3_aa: CASSFSTGVIADTTGELFF
v_call: TRBV11-2
j_call: TRBJ2-2
clone_size: .
d_call: TRBD1

cdr3_nt: TGTGCCAGCAGCGGGACAGGGGGCGTAAATGGCTACACCTTC
cdr3_aa: CASSGTGGVNGYTF
v_call: TRBV7-9
j_call: TRBJ1-2
clone_size: .
d_call: TRBD1

cdr3_nt: TGCGCCAGCAGCTTGGAATCTAGCGGGACTTACAATGAGCAGTTCTTC
cdr3_aa: CASSLESSGTYNEQFF
v_call: TRBV5-1
j_call: TRBJ2-1
clone_size: .
d_call: TRBD2

cdr3_nt: TGCGCCAGCAGCCCCTCCGGGACTAGCGGGAGGGCCGTCACAGATACGCAGTATTTT
cdr3_aa: CASSPSGTSGRAVTDTQYF
v_call: TRBV5-1
j_call: TRBJ2-3
clone_size: .
d_call: TRBD2

cdr3_nt: TGTGCCAGCAGCTTTAGGCCCCGACAGTACGCCGGGGAGCTGTTTTTT
cdr3_aa: CASSFRPRQYAGELFF
v_call: TRBV7-9
j_call: TRBJ2-2
clone_size: .
d_call: .

cdr3_nt: TGTGCCATCAGTGATCCGACCGGGAATGAGCAGTTCTTC
cdr3_aa: CAISDPTGNEQFF
v_call: TRBV10-3
j_call: TRBJ2-1
clone_size: .
d_call: .

cdr3_nt: TGTGCCAGCAGCGCCCGGCGGCTCTACGAGCAGTACTTC
cdr3_aa: CASSARRLYEQYF
v_call: TRBV6-1
j_call: TRBJ2-7
clone_size: .
d_call: .

cdr3_nt: TGTGCCAGCAGCCCCGGGATACACACTGGAAACACCATATATTTT
cdr3_aa: CASSPGIHTGNTIYF
v_call: TRBV5-8
j_call: TRBJ1-3
clone_size: .
d_call: .

cdr3_nt: TGTGGGGTGAACATGTACAATGAGCAGTTCTTC
cdr3_aa: CGVNMYNEQFF
v_call: TRBV6-7
j_call: TRBJ2-1
clone_size: .
d_call: .

cdr3_nt: TGTGCCAGCAGGGATGTACTGAAGGGTAGTTCACCCCTCCACTTT
cdr3_aa: CASRDVLKGSSPLHF
v_call: TRBV6-1
j_call: TRBJ1-6
clone_size: .
d_call: .

cdr3_nt: TGTGCCAGCCAGAGAATACAGGGGTTCGGTTCTGGTCAGCCCCAGCATTTT
cdr3_aa: CASQRIQGFGSGQPQHF
v_call: TRBV28
j_call: TRBJ1-5
clone_size: .
d_call: TRBD1

cdr3_nt: TGTGCCAGAAGCTTGTTAGGCTACACCTTC
cdr3_aa: CARSLLGYTF
v_call: TRBV5-3
j_call: TRBJ1-2
clone_size: .
d_call: .

cdr3_nt: TGCGCCAGCAGCCTGCCGACAGGGCGGAATGAGCAGTTCTTC
cdr3_aa: CASSLPTGRNEQFF
v_call: TRBV5-1
j_call: TRBJ2-1
clone_size: .
d_call: TRBD1

cdr3_nt: TGCGCCAGCAGCAGGGACAGGGGCCTTAACACTGAAGCTTTCTTT
cdr3_aa: CASSRDRGLNTEAFF
v_call: TRBV5-1
j_call: TRBJ1-1
clone_size: .
d_call: TRBD1

cdr3_nt: TGTGCCAGCAGCTGGACATCGAACACTGAAGCTTTCTTT
cdr3_aa: CASSWTSNTEAFF
v_call: TRBV2
j_call: TRBJ1-1
clone_size: .
d_call: .

cdr3_nt: TGCAGCGTTGCTTGGGGGCTAAACACTGAAGCTTTCTTT
cdr3_aa: CSVAWGLNTEAFF
v_call: TRBV29-1
j_call: TRBJ1-1
clone_size: .
d_call: .

cdr3_nt: TGTGCCAGCAGCGTGGAAAATGGCAAGAACACCGGGGAGCTGTTTTTT
cdr3_aa: CASSVENGKNTGELFF
v_call: TRBV9
j_call: TRBJ2-2
clone_size: .
d_call: .

cdr3_nt: TGTGCCAGCAGGACCGCGTACGAGCAGTACTTC
cdr3_aa: CASRTAYEQYF
v_call: TRBV7-2
j_call: TRBJ2-7
clone_size: .
d_call: .

cdr3_nt: TGTGCCAGCAGGTATTGTTGGGGAGCTTTCTTT
cdr3_aa: CASRYCWGAFF
v_call: TRBV5-6
j_call: TRBJ1-1
clone_size: .
d_call: .

cdr3_nt: TGTGCCAGCAGCCGTTTAGACACAGATACGCAGTATTTT
cdr3_aa: CASSRLDTDTQYF
v_call: TRBV9
j_call: TRBJ2-3
clone_size: once
d_call: .

cdr3_nt: TGTGCCCGCCTGCCCCGGGGGCGCTGGGACTATGGCTACACCTTC
cdr3_aa: CARLPRGRWDYGYTF
v_call: TRBV30
j_call: TRBJ1-2
clone_size: .
d_call: .

cdr3_nt: TGCGCCAGCAGCTTGACTAGCCCACAAGGCTACGAGCAGTACTTC
cdr3_aa: CASSLTSPQGYEQYF
v_call: TRBV5-1
j_call: TRBJ2-7
clone_size: .
d_call: .

cdr3_nt: TGCGCCAGCAGTCGGAGTTGGACCGGGGAGCTGTTTTTT
cdr3_aa: CASSRSWTGELFF
v_call: TRBV5-1
j_call: TRBJ2-2
clone_size: .
d_call: .

cdr3_nt: TGTGCCAGCAGGTACAGTCTAGCGGGAGGCACTGACACCGGGGAGCTGTTTTTT
cdr3_aa: CASRYSLAGGTDTGELFF
v_call: TRBV9
j_call: TRBJ2-2
clone_size: .
d_call: TRBD2

cdr3_nt: TGTGCCAGCAGCGTAACGGGTTTC
cdr3_aa: CASSVTGF
v_call: TRBV9
j_call: TRBJ2-7
clone_size: .
d_call: .

cdr3_nt: TGTGCCTCCAACCGGGACAGGGTCCAGCCCCAGCATTTT
cdr3_aa: CASNRDRVQPQHF
v_call: TRBV6-1
j_call: TRBJ1-5
clone_size: .
d_call: TRBD1

cdr3_nt: TGCGCCAGCAGAAGATTGGCGGGAGTTGTCAATGAGCAGTTCTTC
cdr3_aa: CASRRLAGVVNEQFF
v_call: TRBV4-1
j_call: TRBJ2-1
clone_size: .
d_call: TRBD2

cdr3_nt: TGCGCCAGCAGCAGGACTAGCGGGGGGCCCACAGATACGCAGTATTTT
cdr3_aa: CASSRTSGGPTDTQYF
v_call: TRBV5-1
j_call: TRBJ2-3
clone_size: .
d_call: TRBD2

cdr3_nt: TGTGCCAGCACCTTAGCGAGGGGATTGAACACTGAAGCTTTCTTT
cdr3_aa: CASTLARGLNTEAFF
v_call: TRBV7-9
j_call: TRBJ1-1
clone_size: .
d_call: .

cdr3_nt: TGTGCCAGCGGGACGTTGCTGGAGACCCAGTACTTC
cdr3_aa: CASGTLLETQYF
v_call: TRBV28
j_call: TRBJ2-5
clone_size: .
d_call: .

cdr3_nt: TGTGCAAGTCGGCTGGGGGACAGGGCGGAAAAACTGTTTTTT
cdr3_aa: CASRLGDRAEKLFF
v_call: TRBV12-2
j_call: TRBJ1-4
clone_size: .
d_call: .

cdr3_nt: TGCGCCAGCAGCCTTACTCCGGGACAGGCCCCAGCTTTCTTT
cdr3_aa: CASSLTPGQAPAFF
v_call: TRBV4-1
j_call: TRBJ1-1
clone_size: .
d_call: TRBD1

cdr3_nt: TGTGCCAGTAGTCCGGACCCTGGATCCAATGAGCAGTTCTTC
cdr3_aa: CASSPDPGSNEQFF
v_call: TRBV19
j_call: TRBJ2-1
clone_size: .
d_call: .

cdr3_nt: TGTGCCAGCAGCTTCGATCCTAGTCCGGTACCTAGCACAGATACGCAGTATTTT
cdr3_aa: CASSFDPSPVPSTDTQYF
v_call: TRBV5-4
j_call: TRBJ2-3
clone_size: .
d_call: .

cdr3_nt: TGTGCCTGGAGCGGACAGCCCGACTTCTACGAGCAGTACTTC
cdr3_aa: CAWSGQPDFYEQYF
v_call: TRBV30
j_call: TRBJ2-7
clone_size: .
d_call: .

cdr3_nt: TGTGCCAGCAGTTTGAGGGAGGACACTGAAGCTTTCTTT
cdr3_aa: CASSLREDTEAFF
v_call: TRBV27
j_call: TRBJ1-1
clone_size: .
d_call: .

cdr3_nt: TGTGCCAGCAGTGAGGGAGTCGAGCAGTACTTC
cdr3_aa: CASSEGVEQYF
v_call: TRBV25-1
j_call: TRBJ2-7
clone_size: .
d_call: .

cdr3_nt: TGTGCCAGCAGCGCGGGGGACGGGAGGGTCCACGAGCAGTACTTC
cdr3_aa: CASSAGDGRVHEQYF
v_call: TRBV9
j_call: TRBJ2-7
clone_size: .
d_call: TRBD2